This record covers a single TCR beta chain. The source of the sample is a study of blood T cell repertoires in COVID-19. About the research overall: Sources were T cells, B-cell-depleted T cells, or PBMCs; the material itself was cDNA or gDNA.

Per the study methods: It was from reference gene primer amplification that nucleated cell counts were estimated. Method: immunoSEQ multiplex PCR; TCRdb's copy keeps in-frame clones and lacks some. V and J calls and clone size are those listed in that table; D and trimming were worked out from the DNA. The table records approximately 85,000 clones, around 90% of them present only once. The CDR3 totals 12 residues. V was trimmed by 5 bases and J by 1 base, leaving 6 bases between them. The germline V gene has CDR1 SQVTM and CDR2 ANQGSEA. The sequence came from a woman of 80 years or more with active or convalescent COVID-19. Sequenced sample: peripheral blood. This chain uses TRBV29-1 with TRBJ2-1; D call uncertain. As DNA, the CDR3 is TGCAGCGTTTTACTTTCCTACAATGAGCAGTTCTTC. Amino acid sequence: CSVLLSYNEQFF.